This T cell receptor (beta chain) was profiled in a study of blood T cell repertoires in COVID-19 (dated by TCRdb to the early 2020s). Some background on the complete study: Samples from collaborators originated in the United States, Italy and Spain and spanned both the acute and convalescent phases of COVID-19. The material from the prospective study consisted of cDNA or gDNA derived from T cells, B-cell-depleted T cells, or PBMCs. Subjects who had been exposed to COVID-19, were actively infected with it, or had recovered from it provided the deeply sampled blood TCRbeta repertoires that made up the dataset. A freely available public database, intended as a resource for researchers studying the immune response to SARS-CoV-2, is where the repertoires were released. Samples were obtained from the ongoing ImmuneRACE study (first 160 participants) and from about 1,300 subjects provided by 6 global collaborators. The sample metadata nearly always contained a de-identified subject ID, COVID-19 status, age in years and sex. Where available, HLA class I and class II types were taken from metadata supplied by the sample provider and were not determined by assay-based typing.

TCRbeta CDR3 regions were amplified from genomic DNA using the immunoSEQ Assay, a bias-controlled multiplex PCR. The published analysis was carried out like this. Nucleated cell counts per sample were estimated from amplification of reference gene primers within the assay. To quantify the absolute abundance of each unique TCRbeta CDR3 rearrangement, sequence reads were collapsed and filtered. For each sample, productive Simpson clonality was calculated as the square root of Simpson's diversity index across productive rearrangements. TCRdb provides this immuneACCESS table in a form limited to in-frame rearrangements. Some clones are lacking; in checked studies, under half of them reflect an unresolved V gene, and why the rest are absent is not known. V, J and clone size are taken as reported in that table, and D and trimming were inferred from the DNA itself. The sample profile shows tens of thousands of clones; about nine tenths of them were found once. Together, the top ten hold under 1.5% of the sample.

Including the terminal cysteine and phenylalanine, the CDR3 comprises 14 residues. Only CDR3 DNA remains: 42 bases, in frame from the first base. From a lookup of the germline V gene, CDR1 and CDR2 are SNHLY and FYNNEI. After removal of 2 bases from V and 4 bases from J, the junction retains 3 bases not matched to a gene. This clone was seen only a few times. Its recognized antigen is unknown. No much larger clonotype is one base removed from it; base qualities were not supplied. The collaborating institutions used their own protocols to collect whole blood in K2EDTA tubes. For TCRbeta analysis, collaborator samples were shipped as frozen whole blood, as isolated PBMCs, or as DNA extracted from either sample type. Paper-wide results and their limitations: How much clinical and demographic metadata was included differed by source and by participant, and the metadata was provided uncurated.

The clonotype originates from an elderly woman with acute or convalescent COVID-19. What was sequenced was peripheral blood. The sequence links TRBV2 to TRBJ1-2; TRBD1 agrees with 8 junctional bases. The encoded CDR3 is CASSERTGPYGYTF. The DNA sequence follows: TGTGCCAGCAGTGAACGGACAGGGCCCTATGGCTACACCTTC.